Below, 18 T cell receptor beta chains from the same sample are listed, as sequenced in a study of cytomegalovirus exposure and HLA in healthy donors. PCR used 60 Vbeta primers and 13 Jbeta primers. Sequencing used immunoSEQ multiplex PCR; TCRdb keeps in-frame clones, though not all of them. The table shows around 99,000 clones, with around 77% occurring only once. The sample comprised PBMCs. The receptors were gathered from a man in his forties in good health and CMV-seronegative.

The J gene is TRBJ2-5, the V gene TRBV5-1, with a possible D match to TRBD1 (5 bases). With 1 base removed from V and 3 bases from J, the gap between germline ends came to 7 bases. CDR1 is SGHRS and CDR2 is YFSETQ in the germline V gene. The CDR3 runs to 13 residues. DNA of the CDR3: TGCGCCAGCAGCTTGCAAGGGGAAGAGACCCAGTACTTC. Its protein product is CASSLQGEETQYF.

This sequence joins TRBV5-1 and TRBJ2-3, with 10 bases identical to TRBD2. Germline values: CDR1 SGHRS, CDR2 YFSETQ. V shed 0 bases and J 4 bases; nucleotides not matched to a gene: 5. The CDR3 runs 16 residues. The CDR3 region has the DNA TGCGCCAGCAGCTTGGCCTCTAGCGGGAGCCCAGATACGCAGTATTTT. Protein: CASSLASSGSPDTQYF. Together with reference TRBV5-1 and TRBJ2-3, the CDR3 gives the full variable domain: KAGVTQTPRYLIKTRGQQVTLSCSPISGHRSVSWYQQTPGQGLQFLFEYFSETQRNKGNFPGRFSGRQFSNSRSEMNVSTLELGDSALYLCASSLASSGSPDTQYFGPGTRLTVL.

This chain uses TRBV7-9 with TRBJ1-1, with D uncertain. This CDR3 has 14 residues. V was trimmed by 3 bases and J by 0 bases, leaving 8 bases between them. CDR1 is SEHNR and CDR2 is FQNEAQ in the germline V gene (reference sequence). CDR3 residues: CASSLAVMNTEAFF. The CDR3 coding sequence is TGTGCCAGCAGCTTGGCCGTCATGAACACTGAAGCTTTCTTT.

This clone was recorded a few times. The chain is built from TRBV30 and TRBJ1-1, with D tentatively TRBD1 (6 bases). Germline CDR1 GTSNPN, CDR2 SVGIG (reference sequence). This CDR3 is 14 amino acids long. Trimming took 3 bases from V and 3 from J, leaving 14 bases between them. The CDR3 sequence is CAWRTPGAYTEAFF. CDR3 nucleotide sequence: TGTGCCTGGAGAACCCCAGGGGCGTACACTGAAGCTTTCTTT.

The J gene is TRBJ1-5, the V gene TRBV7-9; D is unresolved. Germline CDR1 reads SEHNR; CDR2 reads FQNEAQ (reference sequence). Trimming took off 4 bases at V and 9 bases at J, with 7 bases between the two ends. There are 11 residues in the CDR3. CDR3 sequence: CASSSLGPQHF. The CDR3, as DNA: TGTGCCAGCAGCTCCCTAGGGCCCCAGCATTTT.

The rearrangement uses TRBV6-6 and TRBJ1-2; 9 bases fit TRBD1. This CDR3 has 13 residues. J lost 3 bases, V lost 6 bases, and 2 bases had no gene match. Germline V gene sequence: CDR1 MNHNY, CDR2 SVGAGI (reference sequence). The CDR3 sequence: CASSRQGDYGYTF. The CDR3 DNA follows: TGTGCCAGCAGCAGACAGGGGGACTATGGCTACACCTTC.

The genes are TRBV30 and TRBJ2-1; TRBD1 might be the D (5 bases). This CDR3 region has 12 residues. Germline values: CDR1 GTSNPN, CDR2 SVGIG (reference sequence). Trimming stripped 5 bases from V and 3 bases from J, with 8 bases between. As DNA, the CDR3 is TGTGCCTGGGACAGCCGCTACAATGAGCAGTTCTTC. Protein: CAWDSRYNEQFF.

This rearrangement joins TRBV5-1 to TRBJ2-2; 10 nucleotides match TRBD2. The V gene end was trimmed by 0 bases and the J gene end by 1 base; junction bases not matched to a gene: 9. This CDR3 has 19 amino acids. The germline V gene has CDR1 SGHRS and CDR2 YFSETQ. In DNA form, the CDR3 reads TGCGCCAGCAGCTTGGCGGTAGCGGGGGGCCGGAGGAACACCGGGGAGCTGTTTTTT. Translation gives CASSLAVAGGRRNTGELFF.

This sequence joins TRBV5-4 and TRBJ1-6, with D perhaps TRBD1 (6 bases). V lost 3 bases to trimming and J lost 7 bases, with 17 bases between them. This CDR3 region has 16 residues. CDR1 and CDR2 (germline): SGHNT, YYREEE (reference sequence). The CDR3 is CASSSALDSRNSPLHF. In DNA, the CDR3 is TGTGCCAGCAGCTCTGCTCTGGACAGCCGGAATTCACCCCTCCACTTT.

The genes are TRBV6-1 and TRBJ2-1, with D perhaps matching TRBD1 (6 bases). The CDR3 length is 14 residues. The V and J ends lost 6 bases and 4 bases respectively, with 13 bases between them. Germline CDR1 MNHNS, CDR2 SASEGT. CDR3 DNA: TGTGCCAGCAGGACGGGACAAGAATACAATGAGCAGTTCTTC. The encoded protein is CASRTGQEYNEQFF.

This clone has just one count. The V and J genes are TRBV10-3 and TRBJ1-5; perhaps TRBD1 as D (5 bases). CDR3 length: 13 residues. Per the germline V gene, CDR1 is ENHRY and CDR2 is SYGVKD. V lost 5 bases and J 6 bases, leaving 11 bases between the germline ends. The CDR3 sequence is CAISPGGGQPQHF. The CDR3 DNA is TGTGCCATCAGTCCCGGGGGGGGTCAGCCCCAGCATTTT.

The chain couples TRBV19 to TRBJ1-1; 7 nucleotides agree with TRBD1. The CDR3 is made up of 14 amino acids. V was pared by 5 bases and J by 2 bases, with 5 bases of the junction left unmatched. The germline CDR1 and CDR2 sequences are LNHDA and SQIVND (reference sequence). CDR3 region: CASSGNRGNTEAFF. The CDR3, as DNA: TGTGCCAGTAGTGGCAACAGGGGCAACACTGAAGCTTTCTTT.

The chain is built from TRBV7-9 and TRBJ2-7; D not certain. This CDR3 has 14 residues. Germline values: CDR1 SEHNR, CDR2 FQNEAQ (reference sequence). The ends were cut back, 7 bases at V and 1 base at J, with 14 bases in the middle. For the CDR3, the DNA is TGTGCCAGCAAACCCAGTCACAATTCCTACGAGCAGTACTTC. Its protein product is CASKPSHNSYEQYF.

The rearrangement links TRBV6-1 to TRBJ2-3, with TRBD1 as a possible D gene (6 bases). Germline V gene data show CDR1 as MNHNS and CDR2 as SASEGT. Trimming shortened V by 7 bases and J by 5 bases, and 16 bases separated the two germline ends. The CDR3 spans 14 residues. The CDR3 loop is CASTFTGPGDTQYF. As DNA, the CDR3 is TGTGCCAGCACTTTTACAGGGCCGGGAGATACGCAGTATTTT.

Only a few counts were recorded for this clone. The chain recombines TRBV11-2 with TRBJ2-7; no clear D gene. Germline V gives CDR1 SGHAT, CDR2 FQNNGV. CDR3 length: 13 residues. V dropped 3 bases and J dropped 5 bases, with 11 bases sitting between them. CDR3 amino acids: CASSLSIRDEQYF. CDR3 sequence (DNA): TGTGCCAGCAGCTTGTCGATCCGGGACGAGCAGTACTTC.

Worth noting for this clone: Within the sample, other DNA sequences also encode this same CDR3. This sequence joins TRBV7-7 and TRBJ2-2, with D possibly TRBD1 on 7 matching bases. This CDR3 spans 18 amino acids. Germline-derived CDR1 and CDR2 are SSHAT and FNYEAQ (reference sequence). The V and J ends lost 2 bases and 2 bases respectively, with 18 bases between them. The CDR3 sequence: CASSLRTRRDSNTGELFF. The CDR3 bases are TGTGCCAGCAGCTTACGAACGAGGAGGGACAGTAACACCGGGGAGCTGTTTTTT. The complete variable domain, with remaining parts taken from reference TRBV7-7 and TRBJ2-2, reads GAGVSQSPRYKVTKRGQDVTLRCDPISSHATLYWYQQALGQGPEFLTYFNYEAQPDKSGLPSDRFSAERPEGSISTLTIQRTEQRDSAMYRCASSLRTRRDSNTGELFFGEGSRLTVL.

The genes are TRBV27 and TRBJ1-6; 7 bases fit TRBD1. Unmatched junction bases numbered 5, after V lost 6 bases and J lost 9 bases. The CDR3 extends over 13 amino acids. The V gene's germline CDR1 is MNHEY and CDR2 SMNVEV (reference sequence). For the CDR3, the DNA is TGTGCCAGCAGCCGAGGGACAGCTTCACCCCTCCACTTT. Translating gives CASSRGTASPLHF.

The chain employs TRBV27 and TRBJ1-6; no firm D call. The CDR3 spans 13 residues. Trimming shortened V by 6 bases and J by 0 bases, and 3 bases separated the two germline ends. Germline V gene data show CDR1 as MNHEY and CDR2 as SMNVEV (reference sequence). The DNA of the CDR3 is TGTGCCAGCAGACACTCCTATAATTCACCCCTCCACTTT. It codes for CASRHSYNSPLHF.